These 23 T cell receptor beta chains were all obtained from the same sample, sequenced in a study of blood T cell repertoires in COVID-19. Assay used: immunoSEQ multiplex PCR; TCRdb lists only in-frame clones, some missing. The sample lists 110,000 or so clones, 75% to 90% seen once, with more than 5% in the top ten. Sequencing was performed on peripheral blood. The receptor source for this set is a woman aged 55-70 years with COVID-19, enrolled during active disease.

The CDR3 reads CASSPGQAEQYF. The CDR3 nucleotides read TGTGCCAGTAGTCCGGGACAGGCCGAGCAGTACTTC. The chain joins TRBV19 to TRBJ2-7; 8 bases align to TRBD1. Germline loops: CDR1 LNHDA, CDR2 SQIVND (reference sequence). V lost 5 bases and J lost 6; bases outside the gene matches: 3. This CDR3 is 12 amino acids long.

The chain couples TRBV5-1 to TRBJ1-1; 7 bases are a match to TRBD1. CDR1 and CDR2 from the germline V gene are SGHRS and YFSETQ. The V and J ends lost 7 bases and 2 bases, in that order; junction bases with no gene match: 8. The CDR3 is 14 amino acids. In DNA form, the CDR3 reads TGCGCCAGCGCTCCAGGGGGACCAAACACTGAAGCTTTCTTT. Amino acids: CASAPGGPNTEAFF.

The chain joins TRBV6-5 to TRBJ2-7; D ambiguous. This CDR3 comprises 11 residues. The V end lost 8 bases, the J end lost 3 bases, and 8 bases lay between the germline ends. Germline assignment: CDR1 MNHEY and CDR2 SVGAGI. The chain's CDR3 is CASRVHYEQYF. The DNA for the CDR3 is TGTGCCAGCCGCGTCCACTACGAGCAGTACTTC.

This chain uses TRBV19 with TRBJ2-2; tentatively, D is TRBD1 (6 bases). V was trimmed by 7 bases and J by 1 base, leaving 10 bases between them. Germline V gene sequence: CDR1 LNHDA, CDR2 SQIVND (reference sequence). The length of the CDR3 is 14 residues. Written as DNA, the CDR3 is TGTGCCAGTATAAGGGACATGAACACCGGGGAGCTGTTTTTT. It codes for CASIRDMNTGELFF. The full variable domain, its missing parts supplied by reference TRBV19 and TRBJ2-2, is DGGITQSPKYLFRKEGQNVTLSCEQNLNHDAMYWYRQDPGQGLRLIYYSQIVNDFQKGDIAEGYSVSREKKESFPLTVTSAQKNPTAFYLCASIRDMNTGELFFGEGSRLTVL.

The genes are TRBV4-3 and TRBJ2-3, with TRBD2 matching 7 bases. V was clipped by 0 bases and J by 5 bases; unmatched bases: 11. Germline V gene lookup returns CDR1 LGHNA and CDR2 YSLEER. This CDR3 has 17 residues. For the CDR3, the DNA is TGCGCCAGCAGCCAAGAACTTGCGGGGGACGTTTTAGATACGCAGTATTTT. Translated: CASSQELAGDVLDTQYF.

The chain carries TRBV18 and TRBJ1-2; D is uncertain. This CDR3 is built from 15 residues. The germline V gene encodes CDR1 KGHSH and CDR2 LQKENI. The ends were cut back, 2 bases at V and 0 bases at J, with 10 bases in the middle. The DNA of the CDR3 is TGTGCCAGCTCACCAATTCCAGATTCTAACTATGGCTACACCTTC. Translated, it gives CASSPIPDSNYGYTF.

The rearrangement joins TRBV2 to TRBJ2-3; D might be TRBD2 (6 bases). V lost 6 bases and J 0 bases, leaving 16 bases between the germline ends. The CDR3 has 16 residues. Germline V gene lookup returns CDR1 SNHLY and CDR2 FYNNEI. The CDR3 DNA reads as TGTGCCAGCAGCCTCGGTTTCGCGGGGAGCACAGATACGCAGTATTTT. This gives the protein CASSLGFAGSTDTQYF.

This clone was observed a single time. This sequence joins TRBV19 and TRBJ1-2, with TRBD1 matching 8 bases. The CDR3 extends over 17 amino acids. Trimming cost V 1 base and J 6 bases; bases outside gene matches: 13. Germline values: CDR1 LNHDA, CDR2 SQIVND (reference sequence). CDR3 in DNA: TGTGCCAGTAGTATAGTGACAGGGGAGTCCCTCTATGATGGCTACACCTTC. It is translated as CASSIVTGESLYDGYTF.

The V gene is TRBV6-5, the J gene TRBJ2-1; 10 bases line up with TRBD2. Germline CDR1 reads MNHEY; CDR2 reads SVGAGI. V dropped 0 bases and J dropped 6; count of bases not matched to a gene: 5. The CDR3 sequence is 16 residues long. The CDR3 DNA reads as TGTGCCAGCAGTTACTCGTCAGCGGGGGGGCTCAATGAGCAGTTCTTC. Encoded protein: CASSYSSAGGLNEQFF.

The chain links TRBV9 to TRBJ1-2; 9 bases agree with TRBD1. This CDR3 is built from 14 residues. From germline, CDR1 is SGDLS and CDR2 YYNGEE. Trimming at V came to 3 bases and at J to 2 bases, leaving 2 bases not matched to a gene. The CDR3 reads CASSEGQGNYGYTF. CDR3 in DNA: TGTGCCAGCAGCGAGGGACAGGGAAACTATGGCTACACCTTC.

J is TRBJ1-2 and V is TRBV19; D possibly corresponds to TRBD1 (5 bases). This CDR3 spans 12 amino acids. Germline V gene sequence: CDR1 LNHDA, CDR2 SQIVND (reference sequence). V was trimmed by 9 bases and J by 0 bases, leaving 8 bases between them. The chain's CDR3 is CASRQSNYGYTF. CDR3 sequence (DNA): TGTGCCAGCAGACAGTCTAACTATGGCTACACCTTC.

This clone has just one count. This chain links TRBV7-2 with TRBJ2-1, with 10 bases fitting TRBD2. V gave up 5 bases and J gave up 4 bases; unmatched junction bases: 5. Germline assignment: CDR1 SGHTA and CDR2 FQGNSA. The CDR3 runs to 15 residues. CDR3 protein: CASSLLAGEYNEQFF. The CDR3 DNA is TGTGCCAGCAGCCTGCTAGCGGGGGAGTACAATGAGCAGTTCTTC. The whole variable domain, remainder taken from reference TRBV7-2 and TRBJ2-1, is GAGVSQSPSNKVTEKGKDVELRCDPISGHTALYWYRQSLGQGLEFLIYFQGNSAPDKSGLPSDRFSAERTGGSVSTLTIQRTQQEDSAVYLCASSLLAGEYNEQFFGPGTRLTVL.

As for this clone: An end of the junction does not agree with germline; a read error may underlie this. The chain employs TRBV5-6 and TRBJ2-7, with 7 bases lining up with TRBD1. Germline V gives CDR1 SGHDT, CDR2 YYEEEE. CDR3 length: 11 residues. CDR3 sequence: CASSLGQGVDF. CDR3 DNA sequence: TGTGCCAGCAGCTTGGGACAGGGAGTCGACTTC. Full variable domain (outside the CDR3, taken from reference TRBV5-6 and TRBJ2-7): DAGVTQSPTHLIKTRGQQVTLRCSPKSGHDTVSWYQQALGQGPQFIFQYYEEEERQRGNFPDRFSGHQFPNYSSELNVNALLLGDSALYLCASSLGQGVDFGPGTRLTVT.

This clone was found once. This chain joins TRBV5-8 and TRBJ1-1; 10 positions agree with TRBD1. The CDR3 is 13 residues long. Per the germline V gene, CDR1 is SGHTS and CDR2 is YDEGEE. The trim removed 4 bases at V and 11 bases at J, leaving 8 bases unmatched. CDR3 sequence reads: CASSPGQGLAAFF. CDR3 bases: TGTGCCAGCAGCCCGGGACAGGGGTTGGCGGCTTTCTTT.

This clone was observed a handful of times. The CDR3 protein is CAWSTGDEQYF. The CDR3 DNA reads as TGTGCCTGGAGTACAGGGGACGAGCAGTACTTC. The gene calls are TRBV30 and TRBJ2-7; 7 bases fit TRBD1. The junction had 0 bases not matched to a gene; V was cut back by 2 bases and J by 5 bases. The CDR3 totals 11 residues. CDR1 is GTSNPN, CDR2 SVGIG, per germline (reference sequence). Based on the CDR3 plus reference TRBV30 and TRBJ2-7, the full variable domain is SQTIHQWPATLVQPVGSPLSLECTVEGTSNPNLYWYRQAAGRGLQLLFYSVGIGQISSEVPQNLSASRPQDRQFILSSKKLLLSDSGFYLCAWSTGDEQYFGPGTRLTVT.

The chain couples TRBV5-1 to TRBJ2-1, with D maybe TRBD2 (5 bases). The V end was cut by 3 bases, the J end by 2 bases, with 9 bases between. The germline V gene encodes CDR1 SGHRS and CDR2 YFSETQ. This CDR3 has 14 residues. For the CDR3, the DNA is TGCGCCAGCAGCTCTGCGGAGGCCTACAATGAGCAGTTCTTC. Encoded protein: CASSSAEAYNEQFF.

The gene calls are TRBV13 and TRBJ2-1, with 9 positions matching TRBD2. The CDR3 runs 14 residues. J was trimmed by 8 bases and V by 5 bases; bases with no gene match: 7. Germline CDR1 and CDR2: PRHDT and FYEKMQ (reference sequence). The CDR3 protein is CASSPRGGRDEQFF. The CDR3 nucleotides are TGTGCCAGCAGCCCGCGGGGGGGCCGCGATGAGCAGTTCTTC.

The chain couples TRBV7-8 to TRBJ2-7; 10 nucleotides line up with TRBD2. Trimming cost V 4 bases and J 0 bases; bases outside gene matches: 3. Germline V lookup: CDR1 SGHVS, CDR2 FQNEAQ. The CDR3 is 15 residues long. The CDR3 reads CASSSLAGGSYEQYF. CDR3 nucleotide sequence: TGTGCCAGCAGCTCCTTAGCGGGGGGCTCCTACGAGCAGTACTTC.

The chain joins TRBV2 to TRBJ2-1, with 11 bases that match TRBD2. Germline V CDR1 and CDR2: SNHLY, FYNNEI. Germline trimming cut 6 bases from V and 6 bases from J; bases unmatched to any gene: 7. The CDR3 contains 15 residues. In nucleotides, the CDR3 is TGTGCCAGCAGCCCAACGACTAGCGGGATCAATGAGCAGTTCTTC. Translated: CASSPTTSGINEQFF.

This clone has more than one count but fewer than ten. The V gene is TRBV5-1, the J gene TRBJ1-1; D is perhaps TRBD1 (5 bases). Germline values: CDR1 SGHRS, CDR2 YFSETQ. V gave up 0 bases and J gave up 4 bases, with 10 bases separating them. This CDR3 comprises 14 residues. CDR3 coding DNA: TGCGCCAGCAGCTTGGGACAGTGGGGCACTGAAGCTTTCTTT. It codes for CASSLGQWGTEAFF.

The CDR3 reads CASSLAVQGTNYGYTF. The CDR3 DNA is TGCGCCAGCAGCTTGGCCGTCCAGGGAACTAACTATGGCTACACCTTC. The chain has TRBV5-1 and TRBJ1-2; maybe TRBD1 (5 bases). Trimming removed 0 bases at V and 0 bases at J, with 12 bases between. Germline CDR1 is SGHRS and CDR2 is YFSETQ. There are 16 residues in the CDR3.

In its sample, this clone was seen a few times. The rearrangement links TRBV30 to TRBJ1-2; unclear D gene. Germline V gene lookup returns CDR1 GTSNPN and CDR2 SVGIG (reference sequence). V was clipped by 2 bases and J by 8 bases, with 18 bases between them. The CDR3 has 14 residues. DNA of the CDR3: TGTGCCTGGAGTCTTGACATAGTCCTTGTAGGCTACACCTTC. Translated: CAWSLDIVLVGYTF.

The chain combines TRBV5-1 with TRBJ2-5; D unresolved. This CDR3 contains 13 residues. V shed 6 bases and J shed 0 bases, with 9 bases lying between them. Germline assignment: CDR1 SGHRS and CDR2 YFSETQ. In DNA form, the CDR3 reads TGCGCCAGCAAGAGCCTGTACCAAGAGACCCAGTACTTC. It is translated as CASKSLYQETQYF.